This is a list of T cell receptor beta chains from one sample in a study of blood T cell repertoires in COVID-19. The assay was immunoSEQ multiplex PCR, and TCRdb's table has in-frame clones only and misses some. The profile shows 200,000 to 300,000 clones, 88% of them singletons. The sequencing input was PBMCs or T cells enriched from blood (not recorded which). These TCRs come from a woman aged 40-49 years with acute COVID-19. The CDR3 runs from the conserved cysteine through the conserved F or W. A D gene is named only where the DNA matches it firmly. Only part of the rows carry a size: once, few, many, or a class if the clone is expanded.

clone_size j_call cdr3_length d_call v_call cdr3_aa cdr3_nt
. TRBJ2-6 18 TRBD1 TRBV25-1 CASSEYAGGGSGANVLTF TGTGCCAGCAGTGAATATGCAGGGGGCGGATCTGGGGCCAACGTCCTGACTTTC
. TRBJ1-5 16 . TRBV19 CATKEQGRSGTGPQHF TGTGCCACCAAGGAGCAGGGGCGGAGTGGGACCGGGCCCCAGCATTTT
. TRBJ2-1 18 . TRBV7-3 CASSLSFGAESSYNEQFF TGTGCCAGCAGCCTTAGTTTTGGGGCTGAAAGCTCCTACAATGAGCAGTTCTTC
. TRBJ2-7 16 TRBD2 TRBV6-6 CASSYSGTSGTYEQYF TGTGCCAGCAGTTACTCTGGGACTAGCGGAACCTACGAGCAGTACTTC
. TRBJ2-7 15 . TRBV9 CASSAEADGTYEQYF TGTGCCAGCAGCGCCGAGGCGGACGGGACCTACGAGCAGTACTTC
many TRBJ2-7 19 TRBD2 TRBV11-3 CASIITGTSGTILSYEQYF TGTGCCAGCATCATTACCGGGACTAGCGGGACCATCCTCTCCTACGAGCAGTACTTC
. TRBJ1-5 13 . TRBV7-2 CASSFSSNQPQHF TGTGCCAGCAGCTTCAGTAGCAATCAGCCCCAGCATTTT
. TRBJ2-7 15 . TRBV9 CASSAGHTGPHEQYF TGTGCCAGCAGCGCTGGGCATACAGGCCCCCACGAGCAGTACTTC
. TRBJ2-1 14 TRBD2 TRBV27 CASRLAGGPSEQFF TGTGCCAGCAGACTAGCGGGAGGGCCCAGTGAGCAGTTCTTC
. TRBJ1-6 16 TRBD1 TRBV6-1 CASSVSGTGFNSPLHF TGTGCCAGCAGTGTTTCCGGGACAGGCTTTAATTCACCCCTCCACTTT
. TRBJ2-7 14 TRBD2 TRBV5-8 CARKGLADPYEQYF TGTGCCAGGAAAGGACTAGCGGACCCCTACGAGCAGTACTTC
. TRBJ1-3 15 TRBD1 TRBV28 CASSLRGQGSDTIYF TGTGCCAGCAGTTTAAGGGGACAGGGATCAGACACCATATATTTT
. TRBJ1-2 14 . TRBV7-9 CASSLARQYYGYTF TGTGCCAGCAGCTTAGCGAGACAATACTATGGCTACACCTTC
. TRBJ2-3 15 TRBD2 TRBV19 CASSIGGGSLNTQYF TGTGCCAGTAGTATAGGGGGCGGGAGTCTTAATACGCAGTATTTT
. TRBJ2-7 14 TRBD1 TRBV7-6 CASSQRQGSYEQYF TGTGCCAGCAGCCAAAGACAGGGTTCCTACGAGCAGTACTTC
. TRBJ1-5 15 TRBD1 TRBV6-1 CASSEMGTGYQPQHF TGTGCCAGCAGTGAAATGGGGACAGGATATCAGCCCCAGCATTTT
few TRBJ1-6 15 TRBD1 TRBV28 CASSLSAGGYSPLHF TGTGCCAGCAGTTTATCGGCAGGGGGCTATTCACCCCTCCACTTT
. TRBJ1-2 14 . TRBV6-2/TRBV6-3 CASSFFLSRYGYTF TGTGCCAGCAGTTTTTTCTTATCTCGCTATGGCTACACCTTC
. TRBJ1-1 13 TRBD1 TRBV24-1 CATSDRGRTEAFF TGTGCCACCAGCGACAGGGGGAGAACTGAAGCTTTCTTT
. TRBJ1-6 12 . TRBV2 CAIGRGNSPLHF TGTGCCATTGGGAGGGGTAATTCACCCCTCCACTTT
. TRBJ1-2 15 . TRBV18 CASSPPGGLNYGYTF TGTGCCAGCTCACCACCGGGAGGACTAAACTATGGCTACACCTTC
. TRBJ1-3 13 . TRBV12-3/TRBV12-4 CASSLGSRNTIYF TGTGCCAGCAGTTTAGGGTCTAGAAACACCATATATTTT
. TRBJ2-7 15 TRBD2 TRBV28 CASRPPGLAGVEQYF TGTGCCAGCAGGCCCCCGGGACTAGCGGGAGTCGAGCAGTACTTC
once TRBJ2-3 20 TRBD2 TRBV3-1/TRBV3-2 CASSQDVPGGLAGIVDTQYF TGTGCCAGCAGCCAAGATGTACCCGGGGGACTAGCGGGTATTGTGGATACGCAGTATTTT
. TRBJ2-5 18 TRBD1 TRBV18 CASSFRTGGASNQETQYF TGTGCCAGCTCATTCCGGACAGGGGGCGCGAGCAACCAAGAGACCCAGTACTTC
. TRBJ2-1 17 TRBD2 TRBV5-1 CASSLQAGLGVGNEQFF TGCGCCAGCAGCTTGCAGGCAGGACTAGGCGTAGGGAATGAGCAGTTCTTC
. TRBJ1-5 16 TRBD1 TRBV19 CASSIFGRGQGQPQHF TGTGCCAGTAGTATATTTGGCAGGGGGCAAGGGCAGCCCCAGCATTTT
. TRBJ1-2 11 . TRBV5-6 CASSVQGGYTF TGTGCCAGCAGCGTCCAGGGTGGCTACACCTTC